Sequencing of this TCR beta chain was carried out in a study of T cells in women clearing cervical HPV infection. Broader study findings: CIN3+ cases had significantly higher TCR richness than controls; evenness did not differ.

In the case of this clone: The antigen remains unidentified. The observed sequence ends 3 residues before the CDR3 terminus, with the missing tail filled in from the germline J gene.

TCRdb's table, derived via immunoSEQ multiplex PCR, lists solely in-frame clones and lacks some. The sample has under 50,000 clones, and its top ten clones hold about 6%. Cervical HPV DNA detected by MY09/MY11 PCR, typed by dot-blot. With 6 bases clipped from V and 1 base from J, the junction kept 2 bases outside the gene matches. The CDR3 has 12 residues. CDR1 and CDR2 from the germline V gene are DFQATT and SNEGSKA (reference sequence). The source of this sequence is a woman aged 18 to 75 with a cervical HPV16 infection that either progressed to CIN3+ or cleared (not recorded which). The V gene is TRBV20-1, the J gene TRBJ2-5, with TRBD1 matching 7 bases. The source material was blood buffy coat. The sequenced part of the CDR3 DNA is TGCAGTGCGGCAGGGGGCCAAGAGACC. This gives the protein CSAAGGQET. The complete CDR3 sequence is CSAAGGQETQYF.